This is a list of T cell receptor beta chains from one sample in a study of OX40 agonist ivuxolimab in advanced cancers. The assay was immunoSEQ multiplex PCR, and TCRdb's table has in-frame clones only and misses some. The sample has about 82,000 clones, 70% to 90% seen once. Specimen: CD4+ or CD8+ T cells sorted from blood, collected in a trial of the OX40 agonist ivuxolimab. These receptors were taken from an adult with an advanced solid tumor such as melanoma, head and neck, liver or kidney cancer. CDR3s include the opening cysteine and the closing phenylalanine or tryptophan. A D gene is named only where the DNA matches it firmly. The size field is filled for only some rows; it gives once, few, many or a size class.

cdr3_length	clone_size	d_call	v_call	j_call	cdr3_nt	cdr3_aa
14	.	TRBD2	TRBV6-1	TRBJ2-2	TGTGCCACCTTAGCGGGACAGAACACCGGGGAGCTGTTTTTT	CATLAGQNTGELFF
14	.	.	TRBV6-6	TRBJ2-3	TGTGCCAGCAGTGACGGGAGCCGCACAGATACGCAGTATTTT	CASSDGSRTDTQYF
12	.	.	TRBV7-9	TRBJ2-5	TGTGCCAGCACCTACACCCAAGAGACCCAGTACTTC	CASTYTQETQYF
17	.	TRBD1	TRBV19	TRBJ2-7	TGTGCCAGTAGCCGCGCAACAGGGGGCGCAGGCTCCTACGAGCAGTACTTC	CASSRATGGAGSYEQYF
14	.	TRBD1	TRBV10-3	TRBJ2-5	TGTGCCATCAGCGCGGGACAGGAGGGAGAGACCCAGTACTTC	CAISAGQEGETQYF
16	.	.	TRBV7-2	TRBJ2-7	TGTGCCAGCAGCTTAGCTCAAGGGGCAGGGAGTTACGAGCAGTACTTC	CASSLAQGAGSYEQYF
15	.	.	TRBV15	TRBJ2-1	TGTGCCACCAGCAGAGATTTGGGCGGGAACAATGAGCAGTTCTTC	CATSRDLGGNNEQFF
16	.	.	TRBV5-6	TRBJ2-1	TGTGCCAGCAGCTTGGTAGCGCTGAGCTCCTACAATGAGCAGTTCTTC	CASSLVALSSYNEQFF
15	.	TRBD2	TRBV18	TRBJ2-5	TGTGCCAGCTCACTAGCGGGAGTGTACCAAGAGACCCAGTACTTC	CASSLAGVYQETQYF
14	.	.	TRBV2	TRBJ1-5	TGTGCCAGCAGTGGTCCTGGGGCAAACCAGCCCCAGCATTTT	CASSGPGANQPQHF
12	.	.	TRBV10-3	TRBJ1-3	TGTGCCATCAGTGATTTTGAAAACACCATATATTTT	CAISDFENTIYF
14	.	TRBD2	TRBV2	TRBJ2-1	TGTGCCAGCAGGCCCATCGCGGGAGCGTCTGAGCAGTTCTTC	CASRPIAGASEQFF
14	.	.	TRBV15	TRBJ1-1	TGTGCCACCAGCAAGGTCGCAGGAGGCACTGAAGCTTTCTTT	CATSKVAGGTEAFF
13	.	.	TRBV21-1	TRBJ1-4	TGTGCCAGGGGACATCCAACTAATGAAAAACTGTTTTTT	CARGHPTNEKLFF
15	.	.	TRBV28	TRBJ2-5	TGTGCCAGCAGTCTACCGGGACCCGTCCAAGAGACCCAGTACTTC	CASSLPGPVQETQYF
16	.	TRBD2	TRBV19	TRBJ2-1	TGTGCCAGTAAGTCCCCAGCGGGAGTCGGCTACAATGAGCAGTTCTTC	CASKSPAGVGYNEQFF
14	few	.	TRBV29-1	TRBJ1-5	TGCAGCGTCTCCGTGGGGGGAGGCAATCAGCCCCAGCATTTT	CSVSVGGGNQPQHF
13	.	.	TRBV6-1	TRBJ2-6	TGTGCCAGCATAAGGGCTGGGGCCAACGTCCTGACTTTC	CASIRAGANVLTF
13	once	.	TRBV2	TRBJ1-1	TGTGCCAGCTGCACTACGGGGTGCACTGAAGCTTTCTTT	CASCTTGCTEAFF
14	.	TRBD1	TRBV5-4	TRBJ1-4	TGTGCCAGCAGCTCTGCGGGACAGAATGAAAAACTGTTTTTT	CASSSAGQNEKLFF
16	.	TRBD2	TRBV4-2	TRBJ2-7	TGTGCCAGCAGCCAAGGGACTAGCGGGACTGCTGGCGAGCAGTACTTC	CASSQGTSGTAGEQYF
12	.	.	TRBV14	TRBJ1-4	TGTGCCAGCAGCCAAGTTGGGGAAAAACTGTTTTTT	CASSQVGEKLFF
14	once	.	TRBV6-5	TRBJ1-3	TGTGCCAGCAGCTCAGTGAGCTCTGGAAACACCATATATTTT	CASSSVSSGNTIYF
12	.	TRBD1	TRBV2	TRBJ1-2	TGTGCCAGCAGAAGACAGGGCGATGGCTACACCTTC	CASRRQGDGYTF
14	.	.	TRBV11-2	TRBJ2-1	TGTGCCAGCACCCCATCGAGCTCCTACAATGAGCAGTTCTTC	CASTPSSSYNEQFF
17	once	TRBD2	TRBV5-1	TRBJ2-5	TGCGCCAGCACAACCCCGGGAGCTAGCGGGAGCGGAGAGACCCAGTACTTC	CASTTPGASGSGETQYF